This T cell receptor (beta chain) was recovered during a study of control samples from healthy donors and cancer patients. Trimming took 2 bases from V and 0 from J, leaving 9 bases between them. The CDR3 length is 15 residues. Germline lookup yields CDR1 SGHTS and CDR2 YDEGEE. TCRdb keeps only in-frame clones here, not all; method: immunoSEQ multiplex PCR. Here the sample spans about 130,000 clones, about 93% being singletons. The sequence was obtained from a man aged 55 to 69 with colorectal cancer. The sample consisted of PBMCs. The rearrangement uses TRBV5-8 and TRBJ1-5, with D hard to call. The CDR3: CASSFETSSNQPQHF. CDR3 bases: TGTGCCAGCAGCTTCGAGACTTCTAGCAATCAGCCCCAGCATTTT.